This TCR beta chain was identified during a study of T cell changes during pregnancy in multiple sclerosis. Sequencing was performed with immunoSEQ multiplex PCR; in TCRdb, only in-frame clones are kept and a portion is missing. The table records over 35,000 clones, over 75% of them present only once. Germline values: CDR1 SGHTA, CDR2 FQGNSA. This CDR3 comprises 16 residues. The trim removed 6 bases at V and 9 bases at J, leaving 14 bases unmatched. This sequence was found in a female donor with multiple sclerosis, enrolled in a pregnancy study. The sample here was CD4+ T cells from peripheral blood mononuclear cells, taken in the third trimester of pregnancy. This sequence joins TRBV7-2 and TRBJ2-1; TRBD2 matches 10 bases. CDR3 nucleotide sequence: TGTGCCAGCAGTTCCTCGAGGGCTAGCGGGAGTGGTGAGCAGTTCTTC. Its protein is CASSSSRASGSGEQFF.